These 10 T cell receptor beta chains originate from one sample sequenced in a study of blood T cell repertoires in COVID-19. The method was immunoSEQ multiplex PCR; TCRdb's version includes in-frame clones alone and lacks a portion of them. The sample includes fewer than 250,000 clones, around 87% seen only once; the top ten take around 25%. The sequencing input was PBMCs or T cells enriched from blood (not recorded which). The receptor set was obtained from a woman aged 40 to 55 in a cohort exposed to, infected with or recovered from COVID-19 (not recorded which).

The chain uses TRBV7-9 and TRBJ1-2; 7 bases map to TRBD1. CDR1 is SEHNR and CDR2 is FQNEAQ in the germline V gene (reference sequence). This CDR3 region has 13 residues. Unmatched junction bases numbered 4, after V lost 3 bases and J lost 6 bases. CDR3 DNA sequence: TGTGCCAGCAGCTTCCGACAGGGAGATGGCTACACCTTC. Its translation is CASSFRQGDGYTF.

The V gene is TRBV19, the J gene TRBJ1-1; D may be TRBD1 (6 bases). Germline loops: CDR1 LNHDA, CDR2 SQIVND (reference sequence). V lost 3 bases and J lost 4, with 18 bases in between. The length of the CDR3 is 16 residues. The CDR3 coding sequence is TGTGCCAGTAGTATTAAGGGACAACGGGTTAGCACTGAAGCTTTCTTT. Its protein is CASSIKGQRVSTEAFF. Variable domain in full (rest from reference TRBV19 and TRBJ1-1): DGGITQSPKYLFRKEGQNVTLSCEQNLNHDAMYWYRQDPGQGLRLIYYSQIVNDFQKGDIAEGYSVSREKKESFPLTVTSAQKNPTAFYLCASSIKGQRVSTEAFFGQGTRLTVV.

The rearrangement joins TRBV27 to TRBJ1-6; D not resolved. Per the germline V gene, CDR1 is MNHEY and CDR2 is SMNVEV (reference sequence). This CDR3 is built from 15 residues. The ends were cut back, 5 bases at V and 10 bases at J, with 18 bases in the middle. As DNA, the CDR3 is TGTGCCAGCAGTCCCTTAGGGAGGGAATGGTCACCCCTCCACTTT. This encodes CASSPLGREWSPLHF.

This chain connects TRBV7-6 to TRBJ2-1; TRBD2 matches at 7 bases. CDR3 length equals 15 residues. Germline CDR1 is SGHVS and CDR2 is FNYEAQ. The J segment lost 4 bases and the V segment lost 5 bases, leaving 8 bases of the junction unmatched. The CDR3 DNA sequence: TGTGCCAGCAGCCAGCGGGACGGACCGTACAATGAGCAGTTCTTC. Its protein product is CASSQRDGPYNEQFF.

The gene calls are TRBV9 and TRBJ1-1; unclear D gene. This CDR3 spans 15 amino acids. Deletions cut 0 bases from V and 0 bases from J, with 9 bases between. CDR1 SGDLS and CDR2 YYNGEE come from the germline V gene. For the CDR3, the DNA is TGTGCCAGCAGCGTAGCGGCGGTCCTGAACACTGAAGCTTTCTTT. Translating it yields CASSVAAVLNTEAFF.

V usage is TRBV9 and J usage is TRBJ2-5; 10 bases line up with TRBD2. J lost 6 bases, V lost 4 bases, and 12 bases had no gene match. The germline gives CDR1 SGDLS, CDR2 YYNGEE. The CDR3 extends over 16 amino acids. The CDR3 is CASSSERGGRMKTQYF. The DNA for the CDR3 is TGTGCCAGCAGCTCAGAGCGGGGGGGGCGGATGAAGACCCAGTACTTC.

The chain uses TRBV12-3 or TRBV12-4 and TRBJ1-2, with D possibly being TRBD1 (6 bases). The V end was cut by 3 bases, the J end by 8 bases, with 10 bases between. The CDR3 length is 12 residues. CDR3 sequence: CASSFRGNGYTF. Written as DNA, the CDR3 is TGTGCCAGCAGTTTTAGGGGGAACGGCTACACCTTC.

The J gene is TRBJ2-5, the V gene TRBV7-2; the D is unclear. The length of the CDR3 is 14 residues. The germline V gene has CDR1 SGHTA and CDR2 FQGNSA. V gave up 4 bases and J gave up 1 base, with 10 bases separating them. Here the CDR3 reads CASSSWYSQETQYF. The DNA of the CDR3 is TGTGCCAGCAGCTCCTGGTACAGCCAAGAGACCCAGTACTTC.

V is TRBV5-1 and J is TRBJ2-5; 8 positions match TRBD1. With V trimmed by 4 bases and J by 4 bases, 6 bases remained unmatched. The CDR3 extends over 14 amino acids. Germline lookup yields CDR1 SGHRS and CDR2 YFSETQ. The CDR3: CASSQPDRGETQYF. The CDR3 nucleotides read TGCGCCAGCAGCCAACCTGACAGGGGAGAGACCCAGTACTTC. Complete variable domain (other parts from reference TRBV5-1 and TRBJ2-5): KAGVTQTPRYLIKTRGQQVTLSCSPISGHRSVSWYQQTPGQGLQFLFEYFSETQRNKGNFPGRFSGRQFSNSRSEMNVSTLELGDSALYLCASSQPDRGETQYFGPGTRLLVL.

The rearrangement links TRBV7-9 to TRBJ2-7, with D perhaps matching TRBD1 (5 bases). This CDR3 comprises 15 residues. Trimming removed 5 bases at V and 3 bases at J, with 17 bases between. CDR1 and CDR2 from the germline V gene are SEHNR and FQNEAQ (reference sequence). The CDR3 DNA reads as TGTGCCAGCAGCCGAGGTGGTGAGGACATCTACGAGCAGTACTTC. As protein: CASSRGGEDIYEQYF.